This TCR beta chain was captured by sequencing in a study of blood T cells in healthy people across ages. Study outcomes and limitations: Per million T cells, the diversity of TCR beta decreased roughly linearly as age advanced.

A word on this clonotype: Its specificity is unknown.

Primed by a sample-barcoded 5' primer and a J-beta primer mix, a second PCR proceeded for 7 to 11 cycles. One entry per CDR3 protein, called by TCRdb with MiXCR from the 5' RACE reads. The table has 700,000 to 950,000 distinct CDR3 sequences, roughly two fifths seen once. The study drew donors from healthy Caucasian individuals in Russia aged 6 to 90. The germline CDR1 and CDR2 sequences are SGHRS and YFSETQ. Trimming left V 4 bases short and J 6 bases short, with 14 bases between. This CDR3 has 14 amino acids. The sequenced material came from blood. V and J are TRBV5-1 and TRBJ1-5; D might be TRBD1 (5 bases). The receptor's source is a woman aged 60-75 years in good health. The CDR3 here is CASSPGELGQPQHF. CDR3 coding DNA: TGCGCCAGCAGCCCGGGGGAGCTGGGTCAGCCCCAGCATTTT.